This entry lists 31 T cell receptor beta chains sequenced from one sample in a study of Ad26.COV2.S vaccination and SARS-CoV-2 variants. Repertoires were generated with immunoSEQ multiplex PCR, while TCRdb's copy carries only in-frame clones and drops some. The sample contains hundreds of thousands of clones, about 87% of which appear only once. The treatment is: 19 received Ad26.COV2.S at low or high dose, single or two shots; about 5 received placebo; per-sample allocation not given. The samples were gathered on day 63 after the first injection of vaccine or placebo. Source: peripheral blood, taken in a trial of Ad26.COV2.S vaccine versus placebo. Source of these receptors: a person aged 18-65 years who received the Ad26.COV2.S COVID-19 vaccine or a placebo.

The chain joins TRBV27 to TRBJ2-2; TRBD1 is a possible D gene (6 bases). V lost 9 bases, J lost 3 bases, and 23 bases lay in between. CDR1 and CDR2 from the germline V gene are MNHEY and SMNVEV (reference sequence). The CDR3 contains 17 residues. CDR3: CASRSRLGTLDTGELFF. For the CDR3, the DNA is TGTGCCAGTAGATCGAGGTTAGGGACACTAGACACCGGGGAGCTGTTTTTT.

This clone has a single count. This sequence joins TRBV29-1 and TRBJ1-2; TRBD1 is a possible D gene (6 bases). Germline V gives CDR1 SQVTM, CDR2 ANQGSEA. The CDR3 covers 12 residues. V was clipped by 4 bases and J by 4 bases, with 10 bases between them. The CDR3 sequence is CSVVKQGYGYTF. The CDR3 DNA reads TGCAGCGTTGTAAAACAGGGCTATGGCTACACCTTC. The variable domain in full, with the rest retrieved from reference TRBV29-1 and TRBJ1-2, is SAVISQKPSRDICQRGTSLTIQCQVDSQVTMMFWYRQQPGQSLTLIATANQGSEATYESGFVIDKFPISRPNLTFSTLTVSNMSPEDSSIYLCSVVKQGYGYTFGSGTRLTVV.

The chain recombines TRBV30 with TRBJ1-2; 10 nucleotides line up with TRBD1. V gave up 2 bases and J gave up 4 bases; unmatched junction bases: 7. In germline, CDR1 is GTSNPN, CDR2 SVGIG (reference sequence). This CDR3 is built from 15 residues. The CDR3 loop reads CAWSPDRGRAYGYTF. In nucleotides, the CDR3 is TGTGCCTGGAGTCCTGACAGGGGGCGCGCCTATGGCTACACCTTC.

This clone was found once. The gene calls are TRBV30 and TRBJ1-1; 10 bases fit TRBD1. With 7 bases clipped from V and 2 bases from J, the junction kept 7 bases outside the gene matches. CDR3 length: 14 amino acids. The germline CDR1 and CDR2 sequences are GTSNPN and SVGIG (reference sequence). The CDR3 DNA reads as TGTGCCTTAACTAGGGACAGGGGAAACACTGAAGCTTTCTTT. This sequence encodes CALTRDRGNTEAFF.

The gene calls are TRBV9 and TRBJ1-4; D gene ambiguous. The V and J ends lost 0 bases and 2 bases respectively, with 8 bases between them. The CDR3 loop spans 15 amino acids. CDR1 and CDR2 from the germline V gene are SGDLS and YYNGEE. As DNA, the CDR3 is TGTGCCAGCAGCGTAGGGGTCCGGACTAATGAAAAACTGTTTTTT. It codes for CASSVGVRTNEKLFF.

The chain couples TRBV28 to TRBJ2-7; the match to TRBD1 covers 7 bases. The trim removed 4 bases at V and 6 bases at J, leaving 3 bases unmatched. This CDR3 has 12 residues. Germline V CDR1 and CDR2: MDHEN, SYDVKM. For the CDR3, the DNA is TGTGCCAGCAGTTCTCAGGGGGTCGAGCAGTACTTC. Protein sequence: CASSSQGVEQYF.

The gene calls are TRBV7-8 and TRBJ1-6; no firm D call. CDR1 and CDR2 from the germline V gene are SGHVS and FQNEAQ. This CDR3 has 11 amino acids. The ends were cut back, 1 base at V and 9 bases at J, with 1 base in the middle. CDR3 DNA: TGTGCCAGCAGCTTAGGTTCACCCCTCCACTTT. It codes for CASSLGSPLHF.

The chain links TRBV3-1 (or the pseudogene TRBV3-2) to TRBJ2-2; possible D gene TRBD2, 6 bases. The CDR3 sequence is 14 residues long. V gave up 4 bases and J gave up 5 bases, with 11 bases separating them. Germline V lookup: CDR1 LGHDT, CDR2 YNNKEL (reference sequence). The CDR3 reads CASSRVGTTGELFF. In DNA, the CDR3 is TGTGCCAGCAGCCGCGTCGGGACTACCGGGGAGCTGTTTTTT.

The chain joins TRBV7-9 to TRBJ1-1; D ambiguous. Trimming took off 2 bases at V and 1 base at J, with 5 bases between the two ends. CDR3 length: 13 residues. Germline-derived CDR1 and CDR2 are SEHNR and FQNEAQ (reference sequence). The CDR3 is CASSLSRNTEAFF. CDR3 in DNA: TGTGCCAGCAGCTTAAGCAGGAACACTGAAGCTTTCTTT.

V and J are TRBV10-3 and TRBJ1-5; D unclear. The ends were cut back, 3 bases at V and 7 bases at J, with 10 bases in the middle. The CDR3 contains 13 residues. Germline-derived CDR1 and CDR2 are ENHRY and SYGVKD. As DNA, the CDR3 is TGTGCCATCAGTGAATCGGGATCCCAGCCCCAGCATTTT. Translation: CAISESGSQPQHF.

The V call is TRBV10-3, the J call TRBJ2-7; possible D gene TRBD1, 6 bases. Germline V gene data show CDR1 as ENHRY and CDR2 as SYGVKD. The CDR3 covers 12 residues. V dropped 6 bases and J dropped 3 bases, with 9 bases sitting between them. As DNA, the CDR3 is TGTGCCATCAGCGGACAGAGCTACGAGCAGTACTTC. Amino acids: CAISGQSYEQYF.

The chain has TRBV9 and TRBJ2-1, with D perhaps matching TRBD2 (5 bases). Trimming took 4 bases from V and 2 from J, leaving 13 bases between them. The CDR3 is made up of 15 amino acids. Germline-derived CDR1 and CDR2 are SGDLS and YYNGEE. In DNA, the CDR3 is TGTGCCAGCAGCTCGAGCGGTTTCGCCTACAATGAGCAGTTCTTC. This encodes CASSSSGFAYNEQFF. The complete variable domain, with remaining parts taken from reference TRBV9 and TRBJ2-1, reads DSGVTQTPKHLITATGQRVTLRCSPRSGDLSVYWYQQSLDQGLQFLIQYYNGEERAKGNILERFSAQQFPDLHSELNLSSLELGDSALYFCASSSSGFAYNEQFFGPGTRLTVL.

The sample holds a few counts of this clone. The chain employs TRBV11-3 and TRBJ1-1; D gene uncertain. Germline values: CDR1 SGHNT, CDR2 YENEEA. This CDR3 comprises 13 residues. V was trimmed by 5 bases and J by 3 bases, leaving 10 bases between them. CDR3 region: CASSLFGDTEAFF. The CDR3 DNA sequence: TGTGCCAGCAGCCTTTTTGGGGACACTGAAGCTTTCTTT.

The chain recombines TRBV7-6 with TRBJ2-1, with a weak D call TRBD2 (5 bases). Germline V gene sequence: CDR1 SGHVS, CDR2 FNYEAQ. The germline V and J ends were trimmed by 2 bases and 0 bases, with 17 bases remaining between them. CDR3 length: 18 amino acids. CDR3 loop: CASSLRSLAVSSYNEQFF. CDR3 in DNA: TGTGCCAGCAGCTTAAGATCGCTAGCCGTGAGCTCCTACAATGAGCAGTTCTTC.

The chain has TRBV4-1 and TRBJ2-1, with 9 bases fitting TRBD2. This CDR3 comprises 18 residues. CDR1 is MGHRA and CDR2 is YSYEKL in the germline V gene. Unmatched junction bases numbered 12, after V lost 0 bases and J lost 6 bases. The CDR3: CASSQDSTSGAGSNEQFF. DNA for the CDR3: TGCGCCAGCAGCCAAGATTCGACTAGCGGAGCAGGGAGCAATGAGCAGTTCTTC.

The chain links TRBV11-3 to TRBJ2-2, with a weak D call TRBD1 (6 bases). This CDR3 region has 15 residues. Germline V lookup: CDR1 SGHNT, CDR2 YENEEA. Trimming removed 2 bases at V and 4 bases at J, with 11 bases between. CDR3 amino acids: CASSLSQGTTGELFF. For the CDR3, the DNA is TGTGCCAGCAGCTTATCCCAGGGGACCACCGGGGAGCTGTTTTTT.

The V and J genes are TRBV11-3 and TRBJ2-1, with a weak D call TRBD1 (5 bases). The CDR3 runs to 15 residues. V lost 1 base to trimming and J lost 6 bases, with 13 bases between them. Germline V gene sequence: CDR1 SGHNT, CDR2 YENEEA. CDR3 in amino acids: CASSLGRGSFNEQFF. CDR3 nucleotide sequence: TGTGCCAGCAGCTTAGGAAGGGGCAGCTTCAATGAGCAGTTCTTC.

CDR3 loop: CASSELDTDTQYF. The CDR3 DNA sequence: TGTGCCAGCAGTGAATTGGACACAGATACGCAGTATTTT. The gene calls are TRBV25-1 and TRBJ2-3; no reliable D call. The germline V gene has CDR1 MGHDK and CDR2 SYGVNS. The CDR3 is made up of 13 amino acids. V lost 1 base and J lost 2, with 4 bases in between.

The chain is built from TRBV12-3 or TRBV12-4 and TRBJ2-7, with 8 bases aligning to TRBD1. J lost 4 bases, V lost 6 bases, and 5 bases had no gene match. CDR3 length equals 13 residues. The CDR3 DNA follows: TGTGCCAGCAGGAGGACAGGGATATACGAGCAGTACTTC. It encodes CASRRTGIYEQYF.

The chain carries TRBV7-2 and TRBJ2-7; 9 bases line up with TRBD1. CDR1 SGHTA and CDR2 FQGNSA come from the germline V gene. After removal of 0 bases from V and 2 bases from J, the junction contained 2 bases not matched to a gene. CDR3 size: 15 residues. CDR3: CASSLAWTGAYEQYF. CDR3 coding DNA: TGTGCCAGCAGCTTAGCGTGGACAGGGGCCTACGAGCAGTACTTC.

The chain recombines TRBV9 with TRBJ2-1; perhaps TRBD2 as D (5 bases). The CDR3 has 15 residues. Trimming took 0 bases from V and 2 from J, leaving 9 bases between them. The germline CDR1 and CDR2 sequences are SGDLS and YYNGEE. The CDR3 region is CASSVEGSAYNEQFF. In nucleotides, the CDR3 is TGTGCCAGCAGCGTAGAGGGTAGCGCCTACAATGAGCAGTTCTTC.

The V gene is TRBV10-3, the J gene TRBJ1-1; D is unclear. V was shortened by 7 bases and J by 2 bases, with 14 bases between the two germline ends. Germline-derived CDR1 and CDR2 are ENHRY and SYGVKD. This CDR3 comprises 14 residues. As DNA, the CDR3 is TGTGCCATCAAAGCACATTTGAAAAACACTGAAGCTTTCTTT. Its protein is CAIKAHLKNTEAFF.

The chain links TRBV14 to TRBJ2-5, with D perhaps TRBD2 (7 bases). In germline, CDR1 is SGHDN, CDR2 FVKESK. Trimming stripped 4 bases from V and 4 bases from J, with 13 bases between. The CDR3 totals 14 residues. CDR3 residues: CASSPLGGAETQYF. DNA of the CDR3: TGTGCCAGCAGCCCGCTGGGGGGGGCAGAGACCCAGTACTTC.

This clone was seen just once. The chain is built from TRBV12-5 and TRBJ2-7, with 8 bases that match TRBD1. The CDR3 is made up of 19 amino acids. Germline CDR1 and CDR2: LGHNT and FRNRAP. The ends lost 0 bases at V and 0 bases at J; junction bases unmatched: 13. CDR3 loop: CASGLVLPHDRGSSYEQYF. The CDR3 DNA reads TGTGCTAGTGGTTTGGTACTCCCCCATGACAGGGGTTCCTCCTACGAGCAGTACTTC.

The genes are TRBV7-2 and TRBJ2-3; 14 bases match TRBD2. J gave up 0 bases and V 4 bases, and 6 bases lay outside the gene matches. The germline V gene has CDR1 SGHTA and CDR2 FQGNSA. There are 18 residues in the CDR3. The CDR3 coding sequence is TGTGCCAGCAGCTCAAGACTAGCGGGGGGGACTAGCACAGATACGCAGTATTTT. This encodes CASSSRLAGGTSTDTQYF.

The chain joins TRBV10-3 to TRBJ1-6, with D unclear. Germline assignment: CDR1 ENHRY and CDR2 SYGVKD. With 4 bases removed from V and 8 bases from J, the gap between germline ends came to 12 bases. This CDR3 is 14 amino acids long. The CDR3 sequence is CAISAPGRDSPLHF. CDR3 DNA sequence: TGTGCCATCAGTGCCCCTGGTAGGGATTCACCCCTCCACTTT.

The rearrangement joins TRBV7-9 to TRBJ1-2, with 7 nucleotides matching TRBD1. The germline gives CDR1 SEHNR, CDR2 FQNEAQ (reference sequence). The CDR3 runs to 14 residues. The junction had 6 bases not matched to a gene; V was cut back by 3 bases and J by 5 bases. The CDR3 DNA reads as TGTGCCAGCAGCTTGCCAGGGGGGGTATATGGCTACACCTTC. Its protein is CASSLPGGVYGYTF.

The CDR3 sequence is CASSRTGVYNEQFF. DNA for the CDR3: TGTGCCAGCAGTCGGACAGGTGTCTACAATGAGCAGTTCTTC. The chain employs TRBV27 and TRBJ2-1, with 7 bases aligning to TRBD1. Germline CDR1 is MNHEY and CDR2 is SMNVEV (reference sequence). The length of the CDR3 is 14 residues. Germline trimming cut 5 bases from V and 3 bases from J; bases unmatched to any gene: 4.

The chain has TRBV15 and TRBJ1-2; 8 positions agree with TRBD1. Germline assignment: CDR1 LNHNV and CDR2 YYDKDF (reference sequence). The CDR3 is 16 residues long. V shed 3 bases and J 4 bases; nucleotides not matched to a gene: 10. CDR3 protein: CATSRDRPGGPYGYTF. The CDR3 nucleotides are TGTGCCACCAGCAGGGACCGTCCAGGGGGCCCCTATGGCTACACCTTC.

This chain links TRBV29-1 with TRBJ1-1; 9 bases agree with TRBD1. CDR3 size: 15 residues. The ends lost 4 bases at V and 6 bases at J; junction bases unmatched: 12. Per germline, CDR1 SQVTM and CDR2 ANQGSEA. The CDR3 protein is CSVGYLGTGTAEAFF. The CDR3 DNA follows: TGCAGCGTTGGATACCTTGGGACAGGGACGGCTGAAGCTTTCTTT.

This chain uses TRBV4-3 with TRBJ2-3, with D perhaps TRBD2 (5 bases). Trimming left V 0 bases short and J 1 base short, with 8 bases between. The germline V gene encodes CDR1 LGHNA and CDR2 YSLEER. This CDR3 has 15 amino acids. This chain's CDR3 is CASSQDFGGTDTQYF. The CDR3 bases are TGCGCCAGCAGCCAAGATTTCGGGGGCACAGATACGCAGTATTTT.